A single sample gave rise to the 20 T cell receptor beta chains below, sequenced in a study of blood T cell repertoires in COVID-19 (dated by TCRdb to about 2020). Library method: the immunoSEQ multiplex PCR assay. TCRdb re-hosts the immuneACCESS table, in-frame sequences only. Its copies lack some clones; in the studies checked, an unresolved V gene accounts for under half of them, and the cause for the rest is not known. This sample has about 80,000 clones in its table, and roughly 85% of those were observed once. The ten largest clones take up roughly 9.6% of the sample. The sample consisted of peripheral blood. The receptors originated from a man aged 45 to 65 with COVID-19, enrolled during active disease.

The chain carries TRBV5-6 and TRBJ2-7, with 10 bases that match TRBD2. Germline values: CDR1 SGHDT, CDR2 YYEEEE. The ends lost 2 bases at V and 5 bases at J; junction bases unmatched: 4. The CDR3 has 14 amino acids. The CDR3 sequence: CASSFPGLANEQYF. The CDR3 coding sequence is TGTGCCAGCAGCTTTCCGGGACTAGCGAACGAGCAGTACTTC. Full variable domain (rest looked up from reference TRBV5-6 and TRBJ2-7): DAGVTQSPTHLIKTRGQQVTLRCSPKSGHDTVSWYQQALGQGPQFIFQYYEEEERQRGNFPDRFSGHQFPNYSSELNVNALLLGDSALYLCASSFPGLANEQYFGPGTRLTVT.

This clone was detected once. CDR3 nucleotides: TGTGCCAGTAGCCTAGCGGGAGTTCCCTACGAGCAGTACTTC. Protein product: CASSLAGVPYEQYF. The rearrangement links TRBV19 to TRBJ2-7; the match to TRBD2 covers 10 bases. Per germline, CDR1 LNHDA and CDR2 SQIVND (reference sequence). This CDR3 spans 14 amino acids. V shed 6 bases and J 2 bases; nucleotides not matched to a gene: 4.

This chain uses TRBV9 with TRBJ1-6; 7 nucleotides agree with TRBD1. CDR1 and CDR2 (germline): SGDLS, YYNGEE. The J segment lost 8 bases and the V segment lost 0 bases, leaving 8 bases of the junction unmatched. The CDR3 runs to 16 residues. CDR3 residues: CASSVGRQGRYSPLHF. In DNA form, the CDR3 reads TGTGCCAGCAGCGTAGGCAGACAGGGAAGGTATTCACCCCTCCACTTT.

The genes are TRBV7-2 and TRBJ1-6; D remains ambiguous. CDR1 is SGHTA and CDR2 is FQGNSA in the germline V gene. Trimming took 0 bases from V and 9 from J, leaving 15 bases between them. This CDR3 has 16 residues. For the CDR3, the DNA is TGTGCCAGCAGCTTAGCGCGGGATAGTAGTGGTTCACCCCTCCACTTT. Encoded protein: CASSLARDSSGSPLHF.

The CDR3 region has the DNA TGTGCCAGCAGCCAAGTAGGAGGGATTGCGACCCAGTACTTC. Translation gives CASSQVGGIATQYF. The V gene is TRBV3-1 (or the pseudogene TRBV3-2), the J gene TRBJ2-5; the D gene is possibly TRBD2 (6 bases). The CDR3 sequence is 14 residues long. CDR1 and CDR2 from the germline V gene are LGHDT and YNNKEL (reference sequence). V was pared by 1 base and J by 7 bases, with 13 bases between.

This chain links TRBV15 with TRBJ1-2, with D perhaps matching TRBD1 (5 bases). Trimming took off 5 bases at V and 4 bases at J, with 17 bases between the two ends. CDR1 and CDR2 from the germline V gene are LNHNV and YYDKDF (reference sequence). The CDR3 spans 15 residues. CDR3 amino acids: CATSDPTTGGYGYTF. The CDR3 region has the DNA TGTGCCACCAGCGACCCCACCACCGGGGGCTATGGCTACACCTTC.

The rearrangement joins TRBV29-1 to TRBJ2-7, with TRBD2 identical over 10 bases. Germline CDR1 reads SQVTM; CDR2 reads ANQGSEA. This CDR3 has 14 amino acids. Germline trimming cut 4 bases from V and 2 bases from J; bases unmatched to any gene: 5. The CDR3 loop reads CSVGASGSTYEQYF. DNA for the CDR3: TGCAGCGTTGGTGCTAGCGGGAGCACCTACGAGCAGTACTTC.

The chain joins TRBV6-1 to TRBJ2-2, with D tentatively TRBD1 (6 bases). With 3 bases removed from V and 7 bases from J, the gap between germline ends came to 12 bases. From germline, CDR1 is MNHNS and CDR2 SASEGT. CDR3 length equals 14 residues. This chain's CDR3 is CASSDVRGDGELFF. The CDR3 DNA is TGTGCCAGCAGTGACGTCAGGGGTGACGGGGAGCTGTTTTTT.

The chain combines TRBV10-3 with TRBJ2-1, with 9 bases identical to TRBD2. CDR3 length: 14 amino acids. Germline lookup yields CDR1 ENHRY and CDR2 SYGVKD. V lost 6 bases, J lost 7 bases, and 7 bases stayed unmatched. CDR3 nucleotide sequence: TGTGCCATCAGCATAGGACTAGCGCGGAATGAGCAGTTCTTC. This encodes CAISIGLARNEQFF.

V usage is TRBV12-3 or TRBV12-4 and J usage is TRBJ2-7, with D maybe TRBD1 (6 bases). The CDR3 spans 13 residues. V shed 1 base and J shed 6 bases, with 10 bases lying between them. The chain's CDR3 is CASSLGQVSEQYF. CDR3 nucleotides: TGTGCCAGCAGTTTAGGACAGGTTTCCGAGCAGTACTTC.

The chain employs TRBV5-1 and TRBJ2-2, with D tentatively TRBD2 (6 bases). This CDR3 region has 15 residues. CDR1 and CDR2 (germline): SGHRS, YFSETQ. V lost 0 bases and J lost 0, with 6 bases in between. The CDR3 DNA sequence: TGCGCCAGCAGCTTGGCGGGAGCGAACACCGGGGAGCTGTTTTTT. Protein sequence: CASSLAGANTGELFF.

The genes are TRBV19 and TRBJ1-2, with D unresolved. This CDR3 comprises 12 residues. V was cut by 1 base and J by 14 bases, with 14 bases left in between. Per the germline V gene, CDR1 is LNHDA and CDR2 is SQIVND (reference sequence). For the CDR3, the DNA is TGTGCCAGTAGTATAGGTCGGGGATCGAAGACCTTC. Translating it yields CASSIGRGSKTF.

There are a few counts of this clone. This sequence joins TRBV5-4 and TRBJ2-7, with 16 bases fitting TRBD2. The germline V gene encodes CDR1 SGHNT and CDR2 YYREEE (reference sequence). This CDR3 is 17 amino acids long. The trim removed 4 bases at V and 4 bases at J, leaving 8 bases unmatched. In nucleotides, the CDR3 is TGTGCCAGCAGCCCCCCGGGACTAGCGGGAGGGCCTTACGAGCAGTACTTC. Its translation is CASSPPGLAGGPYEQYF.

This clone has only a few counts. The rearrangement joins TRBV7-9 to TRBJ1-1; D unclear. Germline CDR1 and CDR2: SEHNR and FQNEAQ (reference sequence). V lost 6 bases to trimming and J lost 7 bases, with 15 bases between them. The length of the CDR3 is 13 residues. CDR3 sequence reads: CASSTLGGFEAFF. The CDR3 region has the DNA TGTGCCAGCAGTACTCTCGGCGGATTTGAAGCTTTCTTT. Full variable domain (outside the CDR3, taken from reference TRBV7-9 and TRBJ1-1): DTGVSQNPRHKITKRGQNVTFRCDPISEHNRLYWYRQTLGQGPEFLTYFQNEAQLEKSRLLSDRFSAERPKGSFSTLEIQRTEQGDSAMYLCASSTLGGFEAFFGQGTRLTVV.

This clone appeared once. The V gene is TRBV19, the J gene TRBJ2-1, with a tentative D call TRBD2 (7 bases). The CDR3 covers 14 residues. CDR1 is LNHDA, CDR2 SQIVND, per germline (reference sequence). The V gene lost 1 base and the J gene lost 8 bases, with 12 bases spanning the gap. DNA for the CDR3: TGTGCCAGTAGTATAGGGCAGGGGAGGGATGAGCAGTTCTTC. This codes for CASSIGQGRDEQFF.

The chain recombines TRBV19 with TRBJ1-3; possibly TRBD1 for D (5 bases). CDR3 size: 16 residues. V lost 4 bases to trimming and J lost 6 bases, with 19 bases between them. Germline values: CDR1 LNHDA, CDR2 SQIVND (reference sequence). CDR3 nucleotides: TGTGCCAGTAGTACCGCCCCCGGGGGGACGGTAAACACCATATATTTT. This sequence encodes CASSTAPGGTVNTIYF.

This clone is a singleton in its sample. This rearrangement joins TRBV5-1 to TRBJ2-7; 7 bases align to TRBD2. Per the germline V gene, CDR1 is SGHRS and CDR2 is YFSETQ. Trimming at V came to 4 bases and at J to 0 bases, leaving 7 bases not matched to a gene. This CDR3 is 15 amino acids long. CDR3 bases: TGCGCCAGCAGCCTGGATGGGACTACCTCCTACGAGCAGTACTTC. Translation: CASSLDGTTSYEQYF.

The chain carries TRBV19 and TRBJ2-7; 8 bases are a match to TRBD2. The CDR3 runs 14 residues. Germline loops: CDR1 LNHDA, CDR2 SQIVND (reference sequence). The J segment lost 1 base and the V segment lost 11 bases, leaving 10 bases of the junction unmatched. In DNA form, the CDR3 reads TGTGCCTCGGGGGCTAGCGGGTTTTCCTACGAGCAGTACTTC. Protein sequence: CASGASGFSYEQYF. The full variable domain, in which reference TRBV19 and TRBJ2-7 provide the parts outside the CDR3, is DGGITQSPKYLFRKEGQNVTLSCEQNLNHDAMYWYRQDPGQGLRLIYYSQIVNDFQKGDIAEGYSVSREKKESFPLTVTSAQKNPTAFYLCASGASGFSYEQYFGPGTRLTVT.

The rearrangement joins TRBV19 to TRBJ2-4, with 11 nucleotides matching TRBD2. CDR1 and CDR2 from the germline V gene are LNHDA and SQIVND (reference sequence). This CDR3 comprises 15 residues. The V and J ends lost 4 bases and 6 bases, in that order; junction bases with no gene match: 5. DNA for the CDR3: TGTGCCAGTAGTACTACCGGGACTAGCGGAAACATTCAGTACTTC. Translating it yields CASSTTGTSGNIQYF.

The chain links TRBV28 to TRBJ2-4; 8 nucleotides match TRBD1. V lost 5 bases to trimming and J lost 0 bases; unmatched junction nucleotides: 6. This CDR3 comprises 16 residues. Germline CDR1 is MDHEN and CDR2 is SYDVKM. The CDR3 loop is CASSPQGDLAKNIQYF. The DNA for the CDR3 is TGTGCCAGCAGTCCACAGGGGGACCTAGCCAAAAACATTCAGTACTTC.